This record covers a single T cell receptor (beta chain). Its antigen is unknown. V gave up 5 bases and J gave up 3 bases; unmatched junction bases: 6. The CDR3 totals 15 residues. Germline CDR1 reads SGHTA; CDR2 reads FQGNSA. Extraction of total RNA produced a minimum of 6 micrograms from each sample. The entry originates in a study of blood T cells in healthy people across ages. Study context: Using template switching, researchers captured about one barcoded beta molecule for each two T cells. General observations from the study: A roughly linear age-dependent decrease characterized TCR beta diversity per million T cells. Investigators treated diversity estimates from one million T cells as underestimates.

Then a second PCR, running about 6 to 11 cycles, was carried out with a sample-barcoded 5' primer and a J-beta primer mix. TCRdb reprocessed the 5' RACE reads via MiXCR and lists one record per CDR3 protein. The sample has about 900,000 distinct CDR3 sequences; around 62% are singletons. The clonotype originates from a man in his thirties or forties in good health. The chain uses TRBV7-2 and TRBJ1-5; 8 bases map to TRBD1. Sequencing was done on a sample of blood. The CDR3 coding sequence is TGTGCCAGCAGCATTTTCAGGGGGCCCAATCAGCCCCAGCATTTT. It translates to CASSIFRGPNQPQHF.